The clone carrying this T cell receptor beta chain was found many times. Its antigen is still unknown. TCRdb ran MiXCR on the PCR reads and lists one entry per CDR3 protein. The data contain under 650,000 distinct CDR3 sequences, just under 20% of them singletons. Libraries of naive CD8 T cells were made from 20,000 to 1,000,000 sorted cells. They used 10%, 30% or 50% RNA. The CDR3 length is 15 residues. V was clipped by 7 bases and J by 2 bases, with 17 bases between them. Germline assignment: CDR1 SGHVS and CDR2 FNYEAQ. The record originates from a study of molecular identifiers for immune sequencing clone quantification. Study as a whole: Replicate experiments took RNA from roughly 20,000 or 100,000 naive CD8 cells, divided it five ways and sequenced four. Study observations and caveats: Barcode collisions between identical TCR molecules could shrink estimates of highly expanded clone sizes.

The chain combines TRBV7-6 with TRBJ2-5, with D perhaps TRBD2 (7 bases). The sample taken for sequencing was naive CD8+ T cells from blood, with Jurkat cell RNA spiked in. Subset specified: FACS-sorted CD8+CD4-CCR7+CD45RA+ naive T cells. The origin of this receptor is a human donor in good health. Some libraries in this study had Jurkat cell RNA spiked in. The CDR3 DNA follows: TGTGCCAGCACCTATTGGGGGGGCAGACAAGAGACCCAGTACTTC. Translation: CASTYWGGRQETQYF.